This T cell receptor beta chain was captured by sequencing in a study of cytomegalovirus exposure and HLA in healthy donors. Overall study findings and caveats: Analysis performed later found about 17,000 TCR beta sequences associated with HLA alleles at 0.05 false discovery rate. In vitro checks showed that a few CMV-associated chains really do target CMV antigens. Later analysis identified a missense DCLRE1C variant that was linked to TCR beta V- and J-gene trimming. Later, TCR association rates were found to vary by HLA locus, highest for DRB1 and lowest for HLA-C.

The study ran its PCR with 60 Vbeta and 13 Jbeta primers. Measured with immunoSEQ multiplex PCR; TCRdb has only the in-frame clones, and not every one. Of 150,000 to 200,000 clones in the sample, under 80% were seen once. On this clone itself: Its specificity is unknown.

Sequencing was performed on PBMCs. The clonotype originates from a man aged 40-49 years in good health and CMV-seronegative.

The CDR3 nucleotides are TGTGCCAGCTCGTTAGCGGGAGGAGGTAATGAGCAGTTCTTC. It yields the protein CASSLAGGGNEQFF. This chain connects TRBV9 to TRBJ2-1, with TRBD2 matching 10 bases. There are 14 residues in the CDR3. Germline CDR1 is SGDLS and CDR2 is YYNGEE. J lost 7 bases, V lost 7 bases, and 8 bases had no gene match.